The 25 T cell receptor beta chains below all came from one sample that was sequenced in a study of blood T cell repertoires in COVID-19. Profiling relied on immunoSEQ multiplex PCR, and the TCRdb table lists in-frame clones only, not all of them. The sample contains 300,000 or so clones, 85% to 90% of which appear only once. Sample: peripheral blood. The receptors were sampled from a middle-aged woman with acute or convalescent COVID-19.

V gene TRBV11-1 combines with J gene TRBJ1-4, with D maybe TRBD1 (5 bases). Germline CDR1 and CDR2: SGHAT and FQDESV (reference sequence). V shed 5 bases and J shed 1 base, with 14 bases lying between them. The CDR3 length is 16 residues. CDR3 sequence reads: CASSSGARGTNEKLFF. The DNA for the CDR3 is TGTGCCAGCAGCAGCGGGGCCCGAGGAACTAATGAAAAACTGTTTTTT.

The genes are TRBV23-1 and TRBJ1-1, with TRBD1 identical over 12 bases. TRBV23-1 is known as an ORF, though its function is uncertain. The CDR3 is made up of 17 amino acids. Germline trimming cut 2 bases from V and 6 bases from J; bases unmatched to any gene: 10. For the CDR3, the DNA is TGCGCCAGCAGTCAACCCGGGACAGGGGGCCGGGAGGCTGAAGCTTTCTTT. Translating gives CASSQPGTGGREAEAFF.

This clone was seen more than once but under ten times. This sequence joins TRBV9 and TRBJ1-3, with a weak D call TRBD1 (6 bases). The CDR3 runs 14 residues. Germline CDR1 is SGDLS and CDR2 is YYNGEE. V was trimmed by 2 bases and J by 2 bases, leaving 8 bases between them. In nucleotides, the CDR3 is TGTGCCAGCAGCGTCCAGGGGACTGGAAACACCATATATTTT. Its translation: CASSVQGTGNTIYF.

The V call is TRBV19, the J call TRBJ1-5; 9 bases are shared with TRBD1. This CDR3 is built from 17 residues. J gave up 1 base and V 3 bases, and 7 bases lay outside the gene matches. Germline-derived CDR1 and CDR2 are LNHDA and SQIVND (reference sequence). The CDR3 sequence is CASSISTGGLSNQPQHF. Here the CDR3 DNA reads TGTGCCAGTAGTATTAGTACAGGGGGCTTGAGCAATCAGCCCCAGCATTTT.

The rearrangement links TRBV30 to TRBJ2-1; 8 nucleotides match TRBD1. CDR1 and CDR2 from the germline V gene are GTSNPN and SVGIG (reference sequence). The CDR3 is made up of 16 amino acids. Unmatched junction bases numbered 8, after V lost 0 bases and J lost 4 bases. The CDR3 loop reads CAWSVLPRGRYNEQFF. Here the CDR3 DNA reads TGTGCCTGGAGTGTACTCCCCAGGGGGCGATACAATGAGCAGTTCTTC.

The V gene is TRBV9, the J gene TRBJ2-7, with TRBD2 matching 10 bases. The V segment lost 4 bases and the J segment 6 bases; nucleotides outside the gene matches: 13. CDR3 length: 16 residues. CDR1 is SGDLS, CDR2 YYNGEE, per germline. The CDR3 sequence: CASSSTPASGGIEQYV. CDR3 coding DNA: TGTGCCAGCAGCTCCACCCCCGCTAGCGGGGGTATCGAGCAGTACGTC.

In its sample, this clone was seen once. As DNA, the CDR3 is TGTGCCAGTAGTATTCGTAATGAAAAACTGTTTTTT. Translated: CASSIRNEKLFF. The rearrangement uses TRBV19 and TRBJ1-4, with unresolved D. Trimming left V 3 bases short and J 4 bases short, with 3 bases between. Germline V CDR1 and CDR2: LNHDA, SQIVND (reference sequence). The CDR3 runs to 12 residues.

This chain links TRBV6-5 with TRBJ2-4; TRBD1 is a possible D gene (6 bases). This CDR3 contains 16 residues. Trimming cost V 4 bases and J 0 bases, with 13 bases left between them. The germline V gene has CDR1 MNHEY and CDR2 SVGAGI. The CDR3 region is CASSLAGDIAKNIQYF. The CDR3 DNA reads as TGTGCCAGCAGTTTGGCAGGGGATATAGCCAAAAACATTCAGTACTTC.

V usage is TRBV6-1 and J usage is TRBJ2-3; TRBD2 aligns across 13 bases. The CDR3 is 17 residues long. V lost 1 base, J lost 1 base, and 2 bases stayed unmatched. Germline CDR1 reads MNHNS; CDR2 reads SASEGT. The CDR3: CASSEVGTSGGTDTQYF. CDR3 sequence (DNA): TGTGCCAGCAGTGAAGTCGGGACTAGCGGGGGCACAGATACGCAGTATTTT.

The V gene is TRBV11-2, the J gene TRBJ1-5; D remains ambiguous. The CDR3 length is 16 residues. Germline V CDR1 and CDR2: SGHAT, FQNNGV. The ends were cut back, 4 bases at V and 7 bases at J, with 20 bases in the middle. CDR3 DNA sequence: TGTGCCAGCAGCTCCCCGGGGAAAGGGTATTCCCAGCCCCAGCATTTT. Its protein is CASSSPGKGYSQPQHF.

The DNA for the CDR3 is TGTGCCAGCAGTCCCCGGGGGGATCAGCCCCAGCATTTT. Translation gives CASSPRGDQPQHF. The V gene is TRBV12-3 or TRBV12-4, the J gene TRBJ1-5, with D possibly being TRBD1 (5 bases). V lost 5 bases and J 5 bases, leaving 10 bases between the germline ends. CDR3 length: 13 amino acids.

The chain has TRBV2 and TRBJ1-4; 7 nucleotides align to TRBD1. There are 17 residues in the CDR3. V gave up 6 bases and J gave up 3 bases; unmatched junction bases: 13. The germline gives CDR1 SNHLY, CDR2 FYNNEI. The CDR3 bases are TGTGCCAGCAGCCCACACAGGGGCGGCTCTTCTAATGAAAAACTGTTTTTT. Its protein product is CASSPHRGGSSNEKLFF.

The V and J genes are TRBV9 and TRBJ1-1; D may be TRBD1 (6 bases). The CDR3 is made up of 13 amino acids. The V end was cut by 0 bases, the J end by 5 bases, with 8 bases between. CDR1 SGDLS and CDR2 YYNGEE come from the germline V gene. CDR3 nucleotide sequence: TGTGCCAGCAGCGTAGCTCAGGGGACTGAAGCTTTCTTT. This sequence encodes CASSVAQGTEAFF.

This chain links TRBV9 with TRBJ2-5; D might be TRBD2 (6 bases). Germline loops: CDR1 SGDLS, CDR2 YYNGEE. This CDR3 region has 15 residues. Trimming cost V 0 bases and J 2 bases, with 11 bases left between them. CDR3 sequence: CASSVGVAEQETQYF. CDR3 coding DNA: TGTGCCAGCAGCGTAGGGGTAGCGGAACAAGAGACCCAGTACTTC.

The V call is TRBV6-1, the J call TRBJ1-2; D remains ambiguous. V was clipped by 2 bases and J by 3 bases, with 13 bases between them. The CDR3 totals 15 residues. The germline gives CDR1 MNHNS, CDR2 SASEGT. The CDR3 here is CASSEIPRTDYGYTF. DNA for the CDR3: TGTGCCAGCAGTGAAATCCCCCGCACGGACTATGGCTACACCTTC.

This chain connects TRBV18 to TRBJ1-2; unclear D gene. The germline V gene encodes CDR1 KGHSH and CDR2 LQKENI. This CDR3 has 15 residues. Trimming left V 0 bases short and J 0 bases short, with 8 bases between. The CDR3 spells CASSPPHRPNYGYTF. In DNA, the CDR3 is TGTGCCAGCTCACCACCGCACAGACCTAACTATGGCTACACCTTC.

The CDR3 loop is CATSRGTGDGYTF. The CDR3 DNA reads TGTGCCACCAGCAGAGGGACAGGGGATGGCTACACCTTC. The V gene is TRBV15, the J gene TRBJ1-2; 9 positions agree with TRBD1. Looked up from germline, CDR1 is LNHNV and CDR2 is YYDKDF (reference sequence). The CDR3 has 13 amino acids. V trimming: 1 base; J trimming: 6 bases; junction bases outside the gene matches: 0.

The chain carries TRBV6-5 and TRBJ1-1, with a tentative D call TRBD1 (5 bases). The V gene lost 9 bases and the J gene lost 0 bases, with 14 bases spanning the gap. The CDR3 sequence is 14 residues long. Germline V gene lookup returns CDR1 MNHEY and CDR2 SVGAGI. The CDR3 sequence: CASREGTVNTEAFF. CDR3 coding DNA: TGTGCCAGTAGGGAGGGGACGGTGAACACTGAAGCTTTCTTT.

The CDR3 spells CASSEVYTRSGNTIYF. CDR3 coding DNA: TGCGCCAGCAGTGAGGTGTACACCCGATCTGGAAACACCATATATTTT. The chain employs TRBV10-2 and TRBJ1-3; D gene uncertain. This CDR3 has 16 residues. The germline CDR1 and CDR2 sequences are WSHSY and SAAADI. The V and J ends lost 2 bases and 1 base respectively, with 12 bases between them.

This sequence joins TRBV9 and TRBJ1-2, with 7 bases aligning to TRBD1. V lost 4 bases and J lost 4; bases outside the gene matches: 4. CDR1 is SGDLS and CDR2 is YYNGEE in the germline V gene. The length of the CDR3 is 13 residues. CDR3 protein: CASSLQGSYGYTF. For the CDR3, the DNA is TGTGCCAGCAGCTTACAGGGGAGCTATGGCTACACCTTC.

This chain links TRBV5-6 with TRBJ1-2; TRBD1 matches at 9 bases. V was pared by 3 bases and J by 4 bases, with 4 bases of the junction left unmatched. The germline CDR1 and CDR2 sequences are SGHDT and YYEEEE. The CDR3 has 14 residues. The CDR3 is CASSWTGAVYGYTF. CDR3 coding DNA: TGTGCCAGCAGCTGGACAGGGGCTGTCTATGGCTACACCTTC.

This chain uses TRBV27 with TRBJ2-7; 11 bases align to TRBD1. This CDR3 has 15 amino acids. Germline CDR1 is MNHEY and CDR2 is SMNVEV (reference sequence). J gave up 6 bases and V 4 bases, and 8 bases lay outside the gene matches. Here the CDR3 DNA reads TGTGCCAGCAGTTCATCGAGGACAGGGGGCAGCGAGCAGTACGTC. Residues: CASSSSRTGGSEQYV.

The rearrangement joins TRBV20-1 to TRBJ2-3; 15 nucleotides match TRBD2. Germline V CDR1 and CDR2: DFQATT, SNEGSKA (reference sequence). V shed 3 bases and J 1 base; nucleotides not matched to a gene: 11. This CDR3 is 19 amino acids long. Here the CDR3 DNA reads TGCAGTGCTAGTCCCGGACTAGCGGGGGGGCCGGTCGGCACAGATACGCAGTATTTT. The encoded protein is CSASPGLAGGPVGTDTQYF.

This chain links TRBV11-3 with TRBJ2-1; tentatively, D is TRBD2 (7 bases). V dropped 1 base and J dropped 4 bases, with 17 bases sitting between them. Germline V lookup: CDR1 SGHNT, CDR2 YENEEA. This CDR3 is 17 amino acids long. This chain's CDR3 is CASSLGPGEGKYNEQFF. The DNA for the CDR3 is TGTGCCAGCAGCTTAGGCCCAGGGGAGGGGAAATACAATGAGCAGTTCTTC.

This clone has just a few counts. V usage is TRBV14 and J usage is TRBJ2-6; D remains unclear. The CDR3 sequence is 14 residues long. The ends were cut back, 4 bases at V and 0 bases at J, with 4 bases in the middle. Germline V gene data show CDR1 as SGHDN and CDR2 as FVKESK. The CDR3 protein is CASSPFSGANVLTF. CDR3 in DNA: TGTGCCAGCAGCCCATTCTCTGGGGCCAACGTCCTGACTTTC.